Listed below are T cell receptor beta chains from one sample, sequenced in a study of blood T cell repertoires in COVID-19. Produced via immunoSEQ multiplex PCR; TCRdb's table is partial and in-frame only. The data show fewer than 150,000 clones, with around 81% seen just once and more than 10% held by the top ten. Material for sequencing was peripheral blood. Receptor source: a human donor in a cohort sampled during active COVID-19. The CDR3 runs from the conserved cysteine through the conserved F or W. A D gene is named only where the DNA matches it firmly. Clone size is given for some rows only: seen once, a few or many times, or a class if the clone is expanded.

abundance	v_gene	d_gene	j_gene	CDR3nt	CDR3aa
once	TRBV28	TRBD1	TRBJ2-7	TGTGCCAGCAGTTTAAATGGGGGACAGACATCCTACGAGCAGTACTTC	CASSLNGGQTSYEQYF
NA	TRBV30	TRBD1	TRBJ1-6	TGTGCCTGGAGTGTTGACAGGGCCCAGACACCCCTCCACTTT	CAWSVDRAQTPLHF
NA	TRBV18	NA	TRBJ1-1	TGTGCCAGCTCACCTTCGGGAGTCAGAAAGAACACTGAAGCTTTCTTT	CASSPSGVRKNTEAFF
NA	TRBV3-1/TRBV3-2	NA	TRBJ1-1	TGTGCCAGCAGCCAATGGTATCACACAAACAAGATGAACACTGAAGCTTTCTTT	CASSQWYHTNKMNTEAFF
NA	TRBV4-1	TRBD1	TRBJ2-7	TGCGCCAGCAGCCAAGAATTTTTCGGACAGGCTATAACCTACGAGCAGTACTTC	CASSQEFFGQAITYEQYF
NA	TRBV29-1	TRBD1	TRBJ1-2	TGCAGCGTCGAAGAGGGGGCGGTTGGCTACACCTTC	CSVEEGAVGYTF
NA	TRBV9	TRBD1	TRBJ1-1	TGTGCCAGCAGCGCCCGGGACAGGGTGACTGAAGCTTTCTTT	CASSARDRVTEAFF
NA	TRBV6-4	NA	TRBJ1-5	TGTGCCAGCAGGAAGGGGTTGCACACCTTCCCCCGACAGCCCCAGCATTTT	CASRKGLHTFPRQPQHF
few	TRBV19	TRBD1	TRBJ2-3	TGTGCCAGTAGTAGCAGGGGGCGCAAAGTTAGCACAGATACGCAGTATTTT	CASSSRGRKVSTDTQYF
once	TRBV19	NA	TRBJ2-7	TGTGCCAGTAGTATAGCGAGGGGGTCCTACGAGCAGTACTTC	CASSIARGSYEQYF
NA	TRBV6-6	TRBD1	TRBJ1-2	TGTGCCAGCAGGGTCCCGGGACAGGGTTATGGCTACACCTTC	CASRVPGQGYGYTF
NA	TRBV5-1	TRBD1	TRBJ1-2	TGCGCCAGCAGCTCGAGACAGGGGACCGCGAAGGGCTACACCTTC	CASSSRQGTAKGYTF
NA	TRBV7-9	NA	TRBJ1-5	TGTGCCAGCAGCGCGGGAGAACGGGGTCAGCCCCAGCATTTT	CASSAGERGQPQHF
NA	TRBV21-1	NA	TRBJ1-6	TGTGCCGGAGTAGGATATTCCCAAGGTTCACCCCTCCACTTT	CAGVGYSQGSPLHF
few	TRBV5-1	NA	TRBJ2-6	TGCGCCAGCACCACAGGACACTCTGGGGCCAACGTCCTGACTTTC	CASTTGHSGANVLTF
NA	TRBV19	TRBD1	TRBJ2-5	TGTGCCAGTAGTATCGACAGGGTCGAGACCCAGTACTTC	CASSIDRVETQYF
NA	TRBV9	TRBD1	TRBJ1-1	TGTGCCAGCAGCGTAGAAGGCAGGGGGAAAGCTTTCTTT	CASSVEGRGKAFF
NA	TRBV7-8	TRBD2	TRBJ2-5	TGTGCCAGCAGCACCGGGACTAGCGGGGGTCAAGAGACCCAGTACTTC	CASSTGTSGGQETQYF
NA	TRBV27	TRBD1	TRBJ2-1	TGTGCCAGCAGTCCGGACAGGGTTGACAATGAGCAGTTCTTC	CASSPDRVDNEQFF
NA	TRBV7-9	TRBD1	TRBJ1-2	TGTGCCAGCAGCTCCCCGGGACAGGAACGATATGGCTACACCTTC	CASSSPGQERYGYTF
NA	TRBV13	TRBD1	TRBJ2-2	TGTGCCAGCAGCCCCGGGACAGGGATGGTCACCGGGGAGCTGTTTTTT	CASSPGTGMVTGELFF
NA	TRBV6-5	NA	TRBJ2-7	TGTGCCAGCCAGGGGCGTGACGCCTTAGGCGAGCAGTACTTC	CASQGRDALGEQYF
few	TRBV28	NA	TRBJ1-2	TGTGCCAGCAGTCTGTGGGGGGGGCGCCTCTATGGCTACACCTTC	CASSLWGGRLYGYTF
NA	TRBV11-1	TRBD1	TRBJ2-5	TGTGCCAGCAGGGGCCGGGACAGTAATCAAGAGACCCAGTACTTC	CASRGRDSNQETQYF
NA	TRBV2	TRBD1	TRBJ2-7	TGTGCCAGCAGTGAGGGGTCCGGGACAGTCTCCTACGAGCAGTACTTC	CASSEGSGTVSYEQYF
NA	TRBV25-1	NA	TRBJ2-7	TGTGCCAGCAGTGAATGGGCAGGATCCTACGAGCAGTACTTC	CASSEWAGSYEQYF
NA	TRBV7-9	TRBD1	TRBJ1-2	TGTGCCAGCACCGGACAGGGGATCGGCTATGGCTACACCTTC	CASTGQGIGYGYTF
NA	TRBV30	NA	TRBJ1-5	TGTGCCTGGGGATCGAGCAATCAGCCCCAGCATTTT	CAWGSSNQPQHF
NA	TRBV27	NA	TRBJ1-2	TGTGCCAGCAGTTTGTTCCGGGGTGGCTATGGCTACACCTTC	CASSLFRGGYGYTF
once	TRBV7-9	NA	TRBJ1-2	TGTGCCAGCAGCCGCCCAGGGCCCCTCTTCAACTACACCTTC	CASSRPGPLFNYTF
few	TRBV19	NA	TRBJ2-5	TGTGCCAGTAGTATCCGGCCAGGGCCCCAAGAGACCCAGTACTTC	CASSIRPGPQETQYF
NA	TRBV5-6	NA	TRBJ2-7	TGTGCCAGCAGCTTGCACTACGAGCAGTACTTC	CASSLHYEQYF
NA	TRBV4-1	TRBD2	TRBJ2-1	TGCGCCAGCAGCCAAGATCCCGCGAGCGGGAGATACAATGAGCAGTTCTTC	CASSQDPASGRYNEQFF
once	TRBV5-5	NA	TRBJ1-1	TGTGCCAGCAGCTTGGCCACGGGGAGGAACACTGAAGCTTTCTTT	CASSLATGRNTEAFF
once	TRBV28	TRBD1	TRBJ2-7	TGTGCCAGCAGTTGGGGACAGGCCTACGAGCAGTACTTC	CASSWGQAYEQYF
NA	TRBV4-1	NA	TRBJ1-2	TGCGCCAGCAGCCAAGTGGTTGGGGGGAACTATGGCTACACCTTC	CASSQVVGGNYGYTF
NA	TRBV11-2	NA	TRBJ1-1	TGTGCCAGCAGCTTAGTGCCGGACAAGAACACTGAAGCTTTCTTT	CASSLVPDKNTEAFF
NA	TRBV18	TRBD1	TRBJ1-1	TGTGCCAGCTCCTCCAGGGGGGACACTGAAGCTTTCTTT	CASSSRGDTEAFF
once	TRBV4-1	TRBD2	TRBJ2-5	TGCGCCAGCAGCCATCTAGCGGGGGAAGAGACCCAGTACTTC	CASSHLAGEETQYF
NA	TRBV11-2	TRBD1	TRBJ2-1	TGTGCCAGCAGCTCCGCCCCAGGGACAGGGTATAATGAGCAGTTCTTC	CASSSAPGTGYNEQFF
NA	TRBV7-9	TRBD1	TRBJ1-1	TGTGCCAGCAGCCCCCGGACAGGGGGCTGGACTGAAGCTTTCTTT	CASSPRTGGWTEAFF
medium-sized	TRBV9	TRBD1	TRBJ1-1	TGTGCCAGCAGCGTATCCTTGGGACAGGGGAGCACTGAAGCTTTCTTT	CASSVSLGQGSTEAFF
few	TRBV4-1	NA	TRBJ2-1	TGCGCCAGCAGTACGTCCTCTAGCTCCTACAATGAGCAGTTCTTC	CASSTSSSSYNEQFF
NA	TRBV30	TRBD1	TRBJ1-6	TGTGCCTGGAGAGGACAGGGGAATTCACCCCTCCACTTT	CAWRGQGNSPLHF